The 9 T cell receptor beta chains reported below all come from one sample, sequenced in a study of OX40 agonist ivuxolimab in advanced cancers. Using immunoSEQ multiplex PCR, the repertoire was profiled, and TCRdb retains in-frame clones only, with some absent. This sample yields tens of thousands of clones, of which 88% are seen a single time; around 13% belongs to the top ten. The sample consisted of CD4+ or CD8+ T cells sorted from blood, taken in a trial of the OX40 agonist ivuxolimab. The receptor set was obtained from an adult with an advanced solid tumor such as melanoma, head and neck, liver or kidney cancer.

The chain combines TRBV5-6 with TRBJ2-1; D possibly uses TRBD1 or TRBD2 (6 bases each). This CDR3 has 15 amino acids. The V gene's germline CDR1 is SGHDT and CDR2 YYEEEE. V lost 1 base to trimming and J lost 6 bases, with 14 bases between them. The DNA of the CDR3 is TGTGCCAGCAGCTTGAACCTACAGGGAGGCAATGAGCAGTTCTTC. Amino acid sequence: CASSLNLQGGNEQFF.

The gene calls are TRBV6-5 and TRBJ2-7; D might be TRBD2 (5 bases). V dropped 5 bases and J dropped 5 bases, with 13 bases sitting between them. Germline loops: CDR1 MNHEY, CDR2 SVGAGI. There are 13 residues in the CDR3. The CDR3 nucleotides are TGTGCCAGCAGTGAATCGGCGGGCCACGAGCAGTACTTC. This translates into CASSESAGHEQYF.

This chain uses TRBV5-1 with TRBJ2-7; maybe TRBD1 (5 bases). The CDR3 sequence is 16 residues long. Germline V gene lookup returns CDR1 SGHRS and CDR2 YFSETQ. Between the trimmed V and J ends, which lost 2 bases and 1 base, there was a span of 16 bases. The CDR3 is CASSFGMAQGSYEQYF. CDR3 nucleotide sequence: TGCGCCAGCAGCTTTGGAATGGCCCAGGGTTCCTACGAGCAGTACTTC.

This clone occurred once. The V gene is TRBV4-1, the J gene TRBJ1-1; the D is unclear. The CDR3 loop spans 14 amino acids. V lost 1 base and J lost 0, with 6 bases in between. The V gene's germline CDR1 is MGHRA and CDR2 YSYEKL. The CDR3 protein is CASSQVAMNTEAFF. DNA of the CDR3: TGCGCCAGCAGCCAAGTCGCCATGAACACTGAAGCTTTCTTT.

The chain uses TRBV4-3 and TRBJ2-3, with 7 bases aligning to TRBD1. With 3 bases clipped from V and 6 bases from J, the junction kept 9 bases outside the gene matches. This CDR3 is built from 15 residues. Germline V CDR1 and CDR2: LGHNA, YSLEER. The CDR3 coding sequence is TGCGCCAGCAGCCAGGAAGACAGGGTGGGGGATACGCAGTATTTT. Translation gives CASSQEDRVGDTQYF.

This clone was seen a handful of times. In DNA, the CDR3 is TGTGCCAGCAGCCTCACAGGGGCTGAAGCTTTCTTT. This codes for CASSLTGAEAFF. The chain carries TRBV27 and TRBJ1-1, with 7 bases lining up with TRBD1. CDR1 MNHEY and CDR2 SMNVEV come from the germline V gene (reference sequence). The CDR3 is 12 residues long. V was pared by 6 bases and J by 6 bases, with 4 bases of the junction left unmatched.

J is TRBJ2-6 and V is TRBV10-1; D gene unclear. The CDR3 runs 16 residues. Germline CDR1 is WNHNN and CDR2 is SYGVQD (reference sequence). Trimming left V 0 bases short and J 0 bases short, with 6 bases between. The CDR3 sequence: CASSESNPSGANVLTF. CDR3 nucleotide sequence: TGCGCCAGCAGTGAGTCGAACCCCTCTGGGGCCAACGTCCTGACTTTC.

This clone was observed a single time. This chain connects TRBV5-1 to TRBJ1-4; 7 nucleotides match TRBD1. The CDR3 has 14 residues. The V gene's germline CDR1 is SGHRS and CDR2 YFSETQ. V shed 4 bases, J shed 7 bases, and the junction held 7 bases outside the gene matches. The CDR3 sequence is CASSVQGQGEKLFF. The CDR3 DNA reads TGCGCCAGCAGCGTACAGGGGCAGGGTGAAAAACTGTTTTTT.

The V and J genes are TRBV9 and TRBJ1-2; TRBD1 agrees at 7 bases. The CDR3 covers 13 residues. With 2 bases clipped from V and 8 bases from J, the junction kept 6 bases outside the gene matches. Germline V gives CDR1 SGDLS, CDR2 YYNGEE. CDR3 residues: CASSVDRAGGYTF. The CDR3 DNA follows: TGTGCCAGCAGCGTTGACAGGGCAGGGGGCTACACCTTC.